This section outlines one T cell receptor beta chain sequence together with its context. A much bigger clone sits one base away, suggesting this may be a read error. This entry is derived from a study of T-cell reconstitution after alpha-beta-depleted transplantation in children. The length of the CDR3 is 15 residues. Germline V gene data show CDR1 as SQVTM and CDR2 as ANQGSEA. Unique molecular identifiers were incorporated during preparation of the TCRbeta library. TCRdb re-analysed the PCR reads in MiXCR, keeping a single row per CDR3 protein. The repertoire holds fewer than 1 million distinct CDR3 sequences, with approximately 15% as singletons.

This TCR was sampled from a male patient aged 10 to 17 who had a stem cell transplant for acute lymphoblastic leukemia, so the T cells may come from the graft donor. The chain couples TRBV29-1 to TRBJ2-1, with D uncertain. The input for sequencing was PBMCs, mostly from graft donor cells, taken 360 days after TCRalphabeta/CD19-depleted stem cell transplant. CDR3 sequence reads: CGVFKTDRSYNEQFF. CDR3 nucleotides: TGCGGCGTTTTTAAAACTGATCGCTCCTACAATGAGCAGTTCTTC.